The next 27 T cell receptor beta chains were all read from a single sample in a study of blood T cell repertoires in COVID-19. Assay used: immunoSEQ multiplex PCR; TCRdb lists only in-frame clones, some missing. The sample has fewer than 100,000 clones; roughly 85% are singletons. The source material was peripheral blood. All receptors come from a man in his sixties with acute or convalescent COVID-19.

The chain employs TRBV6-1 and TRBJ2-1; 13 bases map to TRBD2. CDR3 length: 18 amino acids. Germline V gene data show CDR1 as MNHNS and CDR2 as SASEGT. The V segment lost 5 bases and the J segment 9 bases; nucleotides outside the gene matches: 16. The CDR3 DNA is TGTGCCAGCAGTAAAGGGGGCGGGTGGACTAGCGGGAGATTTGAGCAGTTCTTC. Translated, it gives CASSKGGGWTSGRFEQFF.

This chain's CDR3 is CASSYSAAQPQHF. CDR3 DNA: TGTGCCAGCAGTTACTCTGCGGCTCAGCCCCAGCATTTT. The chain recombines TRBV6-5 with TRBJ1-5; unclear D gene. The CDR3 is 13 amino acids. The V gene's germline CDR1 is MNHEY and CDR2 SVGAGI. Trimming stripped 0 bases from V and 6 bases from J, with 6 bases between.

Written as DNA, the CDR3 is TGTGCCAGCAGCTTAGCACAGGCCTCCTACGAGCAGTACTTC. It is translated as CASSLAQASYEQYF. J is TRBJ2-7 and V is TRBV7-2; D is perhaps TRBD1 (5 bases). This CDR3 has 14 residues. Germline CDR1 and CDR2: SGHTA and FQGNSA. The V gene lost 0 bases and the J gene lost 0 bases, with 6 bases spanning the gap.

The DNA for the CDR3 is TGCAGCGTTGAAGGACAGGGGGACACTGAAGCTTTCTTT. This encodes CSVEGQGDTEAFF. This rearrangement joins TRBV29-1 to TRBJ1-1; 9 bases fit TRBD1. CDR3 size: 13 residues. Germline CDR1 and CDR2: SQVTM and ANQGSEA. J lost 3 bases, V lost 1 base, and 0 bases had no gene match.

The chain is built from TRBV5-1 and TRBJ2-3, with 10 bases fitting TRBD2. V shed 4 bases and J 2 bases; nucleotides not matched to a gene: 4. This CDR3 region has 15 residues. Germline V gives CDR1 SGHRS, CDR2 YFSETQ. The CDR3 region is CASSPLAGFTDTQYF. In nucleotides, the CDR3 is TGCGCCAGCAGCCCACTAGCGGGGTTCACAGATACGCAGTATTTT.

CDR3 coding DNA: TGTGCCAGCAGTTACGGTCGACAGGGGCGCGGGGAGACCCAGTACTTC. Residues: CASSYGRQGRGETQYF. The gene calls are TRBV6-5 and TRBJ2-5, with 8 bases that match TRBD1. Germline loops: CDR1 MNHEY, CDR2 SVGAGI. Germline trimming cut 2 bases from V and 5 bases from J; bases unmatched to any gene: 10. The CDR3 sequence is 16 residues long.

The rearrangement uses TRBV11-2 and TRBJ1-2; 7 bases map to TRBD1. There are 13 residues in the CDR3. The germline gives CDR1 SGHAT, CDR2 FQNNGV. V trimming: 5 bases; J trimming: 4 bases; junction bases outside the gene matches: 4. The CDR3 region has the DNA TGTGCCAGCAGCCGACAGGGCCCCTATGGCTACACCTTC. The encoded protein is CASSRQGPYGYTF.

The chain combines TRBV5-1 with TRBJ2-1, with TRBD2 matching over 10 bases. This CDR3 comprises 16 residues. The V and J ends lost 3 bases and 5 bases, in that order; junction bases with no gene match: 8. Per the germline V gene, CDR1 is SGHRS and CDR2 is YFSETQ. This CDR3 reads CASSSNIAGGHNEQFF. CDR3 DNA sequence: TGCGCCAGCAGCTCGAACATAGCGGGGGGACACAATGAGCAGTTCTTC.

The J gene is TRBJ1-1, the V gene TRBV6-5; 10 positions agree with TRBD1. J lost 2 bases, V lost 6 bases, and 3 bases had no gene match. The CDR3 covers 14 residues. The germline gives CDR1 MNHEY, CDR2 SVGAGI. CDR3 sequence reads: CASSKTGGNTEAFF. The CDR3, as DNA: TGTGCCAGCAGCAAGACAGGGGGCAACACTGAAGCTTTCTTT.

The rearrangement uses TRBV6-4 and TRBJ2-2, with 14 bases lining up with TRBD2. Germline V gives CDR1 MRHNA, CDR2 SNTAGT. V shed 7 bases and J 4 bases; nucleotides not matched to a gene: 8. CDR3 length: 17 amino acids. CDR3 protein: CASTGTSGSWCTGELFF. The CDR3 DNA sequence: TGTGCCAGCACCGGGACTAGCGGGAGTTGGTGCACCGGGGAGCTGTTTTTT.

V and J are TRBV19 and TRBJ2-2, with D maybe TRBD1 (5 bases). Germline loops: CDR1 LNHDA, CDR2 SQIVND (reference sequence). Trimming shortened V by 3 bases and J by 3 bases, and 8 bases separated the two germline ends. This CDR3 is built from 14 residues. The CDR3 loop reads CASSITTDTGELFF. CDR3 sequence (DNA): TGTGCCAGTAGTATTACGACAGACACCGGGGAGCTGTTTTTT.

The chain couples TRBV6-5 to TRBJ2-6; D unclear. The germline V and J ends were trimmed by 4 bases and 0 bases, with 4 bases remaining between them. The CDR3 runs to 14 residues. Germline assignment: CDR1 MNHEY and CDR2 SVGAGI. CDR3 protein: CASSWSSGANVLTF. CDR3 nucleotides: TGTGCCAGCAGTTGGAGCTCTGGGGCCAACGTCCTGACTTTC.

V usage is TRBV6-2 or TRBV6-3 and J usage is TRBJ1-4; 7 positions match TRBD1. The germline CDR1 and CDR2 sequences are MNHEY and SVGEGT. J was trimmed by 8 bases and V by 0 bases; bases with no gene match: 9. CDR3 length equals 16 residues. The CDR3 sequence is CASSYSGQFAKEKLFF. The CDR3 DNA sequence: TGTGCCAGCAGTTACTCGGGACAGTTCGCAAAGGAAAAACTGTTTTTT.

The rearrangement uses TRBV11-2 and TRBJ1-4, with unresolved D. Germline loops: CDR1 SGHAT, CDR2 FQNNGV. This CDR3 has 13 amino acids. V dropped 0 bases and J dropped 8 bases, with 7 bases sitting between them. Written as DNA, the CDR3 is TGTGCCAGCAGCTTAGACAGATACGAAAAACTGTTTTTT. The encoded protein is CASSLDRYEKLFF.

This clone was observed a single time. The chain combines TRBV6-6 with TRBJ1-2, with TRBD1 identical over 8 bases. The CDR3 runs to 13 residues. The germline V gene encodes CDR1 MNHNY and CDR2 SVGAGI (reference sequence). V lost 6 bases to trimming and J lost 4 bases; unmatched junction nucleotides: 4. Here the CDR3 reads CASSSDRVYGYTF. The CDR3 DNA is TGTGCCAGCAGCTCGGACAGGGTCTATGGCTACACCTTC.

The chain combines TRBV20-1 with TRBJ2-6; 8 positions agree with TRBD2. V lost 6 bases, J lost 1 base, and 11 bases stayed unmatched. The CDR3 is 17 amino acids. Germline V gene data show CDR1 as DFQATT and CDR2 as SNEGSKA (reference sequence). The CDR3 sequence is CSASTSGGPSGANVLTF. CDR3 in DNA: TGCAGTGCAAGTACTAGCGGAGGCCCTTCTGGGGCCAACGTCCTGACTTTC.

This sequence joins TRBV7-2 and TRBJ2-7; D gene ambiguous. V lost 5 bases to trimming and J lost 6 bases, with 17 bases between them. The CDR3 is 14 amino acids. Germline V gene sequence: CDR1 SGHTA, CDR2 FQGNSA. DNA of the CDR3: TGTGCCAGCAGCCTACACGCGGCGGCTGGCGAGCAGTACTTC. This sequence encodes CASSLHAAAGEQYF. The whole variable domain, remainder taken from reference TRBV7-2 and TRBJ2-7, is GAGVSQSPSNKVTEKGKDVELRCDPISGHTALYWYRQSLGQGLEFLIYFQGNSAPDKSGLPSDRFSAERTGGSVSTLTIQRTQQEDSAVYLCASSLHAAAGEQYFGPGTRLTVT.

The chain links TRBV19 to TRBJ2-1; 10 bases fit TRBD2. The CDR3 runs 14 residues. V was clipped by 6 bases and J by 8 bases; unmatched bases: 7. Germline CDR1 is LNHDA and CDR2 is SQIVND (reference sequence). The CDR3 DNA sequence: TGTGCCAGTAGAAAGCGGGAGGGTCCGGATGAGCAGTTCTTC. Translated, it gives CASRKREGPDEQFF.

The chain links TRBV7-2 to TRBJ1-2; possibly TRBD1 for D (5 bases). The CDR3 runs 18 residues. Germline CDR1 reads SGHTA; CDR2 reads FQGNSA. V was clipped by 0 bases and J by 0 bases, with 17 bases between them. The CDR3 coding sequence is TGTGCCAGCAGCTTAGCAGCTGGACGCATGGGGCCTAACTATGGCTACACCTTC. Residues: CASSLAAGRMGPNYGYTF. The full variable domain, its missing parts supplied by reference TRBV7-2 and TRBJ1-2, is GAGVSQSPSNKVTEKGKDVELRCDPISGHTALYWYRQSLGQGLEFLIYFQGNSAPDKSGLPSDRFSAERTGGSVSTLTIQRTQQEDSAVYLCASSLAAGRMGPNYGYTFGSGTRLTVV.

V usage is TRBV6-5 and J usage is TRBJ2-5; 7 nucleotides agree with TRBD2. V was clipped by 8 bases and J by 4 bases; unmatched bases: 7. The CDR3 contains 13 residues. CDR1 and CDR2 from the germline V gene are MNHEY and SVGAGI. CDR3 sequence: CASRPSGVETQYF. The DNA for the CDR3 is TGTGCCAGCCGACCCAGCGGGGTAGAGACCCAGTACTTC.

The V call is TRBV6-5, the J call TRBJ2-7; 12 bases agree with TRBD2. CDR1 is MNHEY and CDR2 is SVGAGI in the germline V gene. This CDR3 comprises 15 residues. J lost 6 bases, V lost 6 bases, and 9 bases had no gene match. The CDR3: CASRLGLAGGTEQYF. CDR3 nucleotides: TGTGCCAGCAGGCTGGGGCTAGCGGGAGGGACCGAGCAGTACTTC.

The gene calls are TRBV11-2 and TRBJ1-1; TRBD1 might be the D (5 bases). CDR1 is SGHAT, CDR2 FQNNGV, per germline. V dropped 2 bases and J dropped 4 bases, with 11 bases sitting between them. CDR3 size: 14 residues. DNA for the CDR3: TGTGCCAGCAGCTTACAGGGCAGGAGCACTGAAGCTTTCTTT. Protein sequence: CASSLQGRSTEAFF.

CDR3 sequence (DNA): TGCGCCAGCAGTCACCTAGCGGGCACCTACAATGAGCAGTTCTTC. It specifies CASSHLAGTYNEQFF. The V gene is TRBV10-2, the J gene TRBJ2-1; 8 nucleotides agree with TRBD2. This CDR3 has 15 residues. Germline lookup yields CDR1 WSHSY and CDR2 SAAADI. V lost 5 bases and J lost 2; bases outside the gene matches: 5.

This rearrangement joins TRBV10-3 to TRBJ2-2; D is perhaps TRBD1 (5 bases). The V end was cut by 10 bases, the J end by 5 bases, with 11 bases between. The CDR3 consists of 12 residues. Germline CDR1 ENHRY, CDR2 SYGVKD. CDR3 sequence: CATKQETGELFF. CDR3 nucleotides: TGTGCCACCAAACAGGAAACCGGGGAGCTGTTTTTT.

This clone was counted a single time. The chain recombines TRBV5-1 with TRBJ1-1; no definite D call. The CDR3 has 14 amino acids. V was cut by 4 bases and J by 1 base, with 11 bases left in between. Germline CDR1 and CDR2: SGHRS and YFSETQ. For the CDR3, the DNA is TGCGCCAGCAGCCCTGCCTTGGCGAACACTGAAGCTTTCTTT. Amino acid sequence: CASSPALANTEAFF.

The genes are TRBV3-1 (or the pseudogene TRBV3-2) and TRBJ2-3; 12 bases match TRBD2. The CDR3 contains 18 residues. Germline-derived CDR1 and CDR2 are LGHDT and YNNKEL (reference sequence). Trimming removed 1 base from V and 2 bases from J; junction bases left unmatched: 7. In DNA form, the CDR3 reads TGTGCCAGCAGCCAAGGTTCCCTAGCGGGAGGGTACACAGATACGCAGTATTTT. Its translation: CASSQGSLAGGYTDTQYF.

Regarding this clone: This sample also contains other DNA sequences that code for the same CDR3. The chain links TRBV24-1 to TRBJ2-1, with 13 nucleotides matching TRBD2. Germline V gene data show CDR1 as KGHDR and CDR2 as SFDVKD. V dropped 3 bases and J dropped 7; count of bases not matched to a gene: 5. The CDR3 covers 16 residues. Here the CDR3 DNA reads TGTGCCACCAGTGATACCGGGACTAGCGGGATTAATGAGCAGTTCTTC. Its translation: CATSDTGTSGINEQFF.